What follows are 11 T cell receptor beta chains derived from one specimen sequenced in a study of T-cell memory formation after mild COVID-19. MiXCR was run by TCRdb on the 5' RACE reads, yielding one entry per CDR3 protein. Of 140,000 to 150,000 distinct CDR3 sequences in the sample, about 23% were seen once. Sample: PBMCs or a T cell subset sorted from them (not recorded which). These receptor sequences come from an adult woman who had mild COVID-19 (a few samples of this study predate the infection). Cell type and time point are not known.

This clonotype was picked up a small number of times. CDR3 nucleotides: TGTGCCAGCAGCTTAAGAACCACAGGGGGTGGTGAAGCTTTCTTT. This encodes CASSLRTTGGGEAFF. The J gene is TRBJ1-1, the V gene TRBV7-8; 8 bases are a match to TRBD1. The germline gives CDR1 SGHVS, CDR2 FQNEAQ. V gave up 2 bases and J gave up 7 bases; unmatched junction bases: 9. This CDR3 spans 15 amino acids.

This clonotype was recorded a few times. V gene TRBV9 combines with J gene TRBJ2-5; D may be TRBD1 (6 bases). The V and J ends lost 4 bases and 0 bases respectively, with 13 bases between them. CDR1 is SGDLS, CDR2 YYNGEE, per germline. The CDR3 is made up of 15 amino acids. DNA for the CDR3: TGTGCCAGCAGCTACTTATGGACAGACCAAGAGACCCAGTACTTC. Its protein is CASSYLWTDQETQYF.

This clonotype showed up just a few times. The chain has TRBV24-1 and TRBJ2-2; no reliable D call. V was cut by 3 bases and J by 6 bases, with 4 bases left in between. CDR3 length equals 12 residues. Germline values: CDR1 KGHDR, CDR2 SFDVKD. The CDR3 here is CATSDRAGELFF. CDR3 in DNA: TGTGCCACCAGTGATCGCGCCGGGGAGCTGTTTTTT.

The chain has TRBV7-2 and TRBJ1-2; TRBD1 matches 11 bases. The ends lost 5 bases at V and 4 bases at J; junction bases unmatched: 3. Germline assignment: CDR1 SGHTA and CDR2 FQGNSA. This CDR3 contains 14 residues. The DNA for the CDR3 is TGTGCCAGCAGCCGGACAGGGGGCGGCTATGGCTACACCTTC. The encoded protein is CASSRTGGGYGYTF.

The V and J genes are TRBV10-3 and TRBJ2-7; 7 nucleotides match TRBD1. Germline lookup yields CDR1 ENHRY and CDR2 SYGVKD. Germline trimming cut 3 bases from V and 3 bases from J; bases unmatched to any gene: 11. The CDR3 extends over 16 amino acids. CDR3 DNA sequence: TGTGCCATCAGTGAACCAGGGACAGTCATGAGCTACGAGCAGTACTTC. Translated, it gives CAISEPGTVMSYEQYF.

Only a few counts were recorded for this clonotype. The chain combines TRBV7-9 with TRBJ2-3, with TRBD2 identical over 7 bases. This CDR3 region has 13 residues. V was clipped by 8 bases and J by 5 bases; unmatched bases: 7. Germline CDR1 is SEHNR and CDR2 is FQNEAQ (reference sequence). CDR3 loop: CASYREEQDTQYF. The CDR3 DNA sequence: TGTGCCAGCTACCGGGAGGAACAAGATACGCAGTATTTT.

In regard to this clonotype: A much larger clone is a single base away; this may be a read error. The J gene is TRBJ2-1, the V gene TRBV7-9; D is uncertain. There are 11 residues in the CDR3. Trimming removed 1 base at V and 7 bases at J, with 2 bases between. Germline values: CDR1 SEHNR, CDR2 FQNEAQ (reference sequence). The CDR3 nucleotides are TGTGCCAGCAGCTTAGAGAATGAGCAGTTCTTC. Its translation: CASSLENEQFF.

This clonotype has a handful of counts. The chain couples TRBV7-9 to TRBJ2-1; a weak D match, TRBD1 (6 bases). The CDR3 is 13 residues long. The V gene lost 3 bases and the J gene lost 8 bases, with 11 bases spanning the gap. Germline assignment: CDR1 SEHNR and CDR2 FQNEAQ (reference sequence). In DNA, the CDR3 is TGTGCCAGCAGCTTGGGACATTCCTATGAGCAGTTCTTC. Translation: CASSLGHSYEQFF.

This clonotype was found a few times. This chain joins TRBV7-6 and TRBJ2-3, with 7 bases identical to TRBD1. The CDR3 runs to 16 residues. The germline V gene has CDR1 SGHVS and CDR2 FNYEAQ. J gave up 2 bases and V 3 bases, and 8 bases lay outside the gene matches. The CDR3 bases are TGTGCCAGCAGCTTGGGGGACAGCCCAAACACAGATACGCAGTATTTT. Protein: CASSLGDSPNTDTQYF.

There are a few counts of this clonotype. The chain joins TRBV9 to TRBJ2-2; D could derive from TRBD1 or TRBD2 (5 bases each). The CDR3 totals 14 residues. The V gene lost 0 bases and the J gene lost 7 bases, with 10 bases spanning the gap. Per germline, CDR1 SGDLS and CDR2 YYNGEE. This CDR3 is CASSVASGRGELFF. The CDR3 DNA reads as TGTGCCAGCAGCGTAGCTTCGGGGCGCGGGGAGCTGTTTTTT.

The rearrangement uses TRBV7-9 and TRBJ2-7, with 8 bases lining up with TRBD2. V was pared by 5 bases and J by 5 bases, with 5 bases of the junction left unmatched. Germline CDR1 SEHNR, CDR2 FQNEAQ (reference sequence). The CDR3 contains 13 residues. The CDR3 loop is CASSPSGYNEQYF. The CDR3 DNA reads TGTGCCAGCAGCCCTAGCGGGTACAACGAGCAGTACTTC.